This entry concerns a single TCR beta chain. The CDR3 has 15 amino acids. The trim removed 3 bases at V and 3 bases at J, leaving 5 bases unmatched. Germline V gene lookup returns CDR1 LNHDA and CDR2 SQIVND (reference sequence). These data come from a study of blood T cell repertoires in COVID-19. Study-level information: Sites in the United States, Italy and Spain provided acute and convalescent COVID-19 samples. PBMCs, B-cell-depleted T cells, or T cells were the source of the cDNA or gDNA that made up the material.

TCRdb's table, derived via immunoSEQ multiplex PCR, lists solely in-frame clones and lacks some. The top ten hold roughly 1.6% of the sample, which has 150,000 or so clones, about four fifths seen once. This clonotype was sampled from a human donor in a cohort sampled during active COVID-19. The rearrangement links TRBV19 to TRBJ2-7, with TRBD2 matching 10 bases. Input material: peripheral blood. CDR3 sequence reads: CASSIRTSGFYEQYF. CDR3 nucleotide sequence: TGTGCCAGTAGTATCCGGACTAGCGGCTTCTACGAGCAGTACTTC.